The rows below give T cell receptor beta chains drawn from one sample of a study of blood T cell repertoires in COVID-19. Generated by immunoSEQ multiplex PCR, the TCRdb table keeps only in-frame clones and is missing some. The table records 150,000 to 200,000 clones, roughly 90% of them present only once. Sequencing was carried out using peripheral blood. Receptors originate from a man aged 55 to 70 with active or convalescent COVID-19. CDR3s leave out the opening cysteine and the closing phenylalanine or tryptophan. The order of the fields is V gene, CDR3 protein.

V gene: TRBV2
CDR3 protein: ASTLRTTYEQY

V gene: TRBV7-8
CDR3 protein: ASSLAAGTGNQYGYT

V gene: TRBV7-8
CDR3 protein: ASSHLSSDTQY

V gene: TRBV6-6
CDR3 protein: ASSYRVTIAETQY

V gene: TRBV18
CDR3 protein: ASSRQGQIYGYT

V gene: TRBV3-1/TRBV3-2
CDR3 protein: ASSHLGARRQF

V gene: TRBV5-1
CDR3 protein: ASSLGTGSGQPQH

V gene: TRBV2
CDR3 protein: ASRKDSMNTEAF

V gene: TRBV10-3
CDR3 protein: AISESTTTNEKLF

V gene: TRBV5-1
CDR3 protein: ASSLALKQNTEAF

V gene: TRBV6-5
CDR3 protein: ASSLQRGPHNEQF

V gene: TRBV27
CDR3 protein: ASRGTNAYEQY

V gene: TRBV10-3
CDR3 protein: AISVGTGGFNEQF

V gene: TRBV11-2
CDR3 protein: ASSLDRGSEKLF

V gene: TRBV5-1
CDR3 protein: ASAVSLRGVGYGYT

V gene: TRBV29-1
CDR3 protein: SVRQPNTEAF

V gene: TRBV10-1
CDR3 protein: ASSESGRGNEQF

V gene: TRBV5-1
CDR3 protein: ASSRKGADEKLF